The 5 T cell receptor beta chains listed next were all sequenced from one sample in a study of T cell repertoires in cytomegalovirus infection. Each CDR3 protein is one row after TCRdb ran MiXCR on the reads. The profile shows more than 85,000 distinct CDR3 sequences, 23% of them singletons. The material sequenced was CD8+ T cells from PBMCs. These receptors all come from a human donor in good health (CMV status not recorded). Some clones in this sample may be carry-over from other donors' samples.

The chain recombines TRBV30 with TRBJ2-1; D gene ambiguous. Trimming removed 1 base from V and 5 bases from J, with 6 bases in between. The CDR3 length is 12 residues. Germline lookup yields CDR1 GTSNPN and CDR2 SVGIG (reference sequence). DNA of the CDR3: TGTGCCTGGAGTGGACTGAACAATGAGCAGTTCTTC. This sequence encodes CAWSGLNNEQFF. Full variable domain (rest looked up from reference TRBV30 and TRBJ2-1): SQTIHQWPATLVQPVGSPLSLECTVEGTSNPNLYWYRQAAGRGLQLLFYSVGIGQISSEVPQNLSASRPQDRQFILSSKKLLLSDSGFYLCAWSGLNNEQFFGPGTRLTVL.

This clonotype was picked up a small number of times. The chain links TRBV28 to TRBJ2-7, with TRBD1 identical over 7 bases. J was trimmed by 3 bases and V by 3 bases; bases with no gene match: 2. The V gene's germline CDR1 is MDHEN and CDR2 SYDVKM. This CDR3 spans 13 amino acids. The CDR3 region is CASSFRQGYEQYF. The CDR3 DNA reads TGTGCCAGCAGTTTCCGACAGGGCTACGAGCAGTACTTC.

The V gene is TRBV5-4, the J gene TRBJ2-5; D not certain. This CDR3 has 14 residues. Trimming shortened V by 4 bases and J by 1 base, and 11 bases separated the two germline ends. Germline V lookup: CDR1 SGHNT, CDR2 YYREEE (reference sequence). The CDR3 loop is CASSAPNSQETQYF. As DNA, the CDR3 is TGTGCCAGCAGCGCCCCCAATAGCCAAGAGACCCAGTACTTC.

This clonotype was found once. The gene calls are TRBV7-9 and TRBJ2-4, with 7 bases aligning to TRBD1. The CDR3 covers 15 residues. Trimming removed 3 bases from V and 5 bases from J; junction bases left unmatched: 7. Germline CDR1 SEHNR, CDR2 FQNEAQ (reference sequence). The CDR3 sequence is CASSFDRDPENIQYF. The CDR3 region has the DNA TGTGCCAGCAGCTTCGACAGGGATCCAGAAAACATTCAGTACTTC.

This clonotype appeared many times. The chain joins TRBV20-1 to TRBJ2-3; a possible D gene is TRBD2 (6 bases). CDR3 length: 12 residues. Per the germline V gene, CDR1 is DFQATT and CDR2 is SNEGSKA (reference sequence). Written as DNA, the CDR3 is TGCAGGCCCATGGCGGGGAAGTATACGCAGTATTTT. It yields the protein CRPMAGKYTQYF.